The 10 T cell receptor beta chains reported below all come from one sample, sequenced in a study of T cell changes during pregnancy in multiple sclerosis (dated by TCRdb to between 2018 and 2020). The library was prepared using the immunoSEQ multiplex PCR assay. The source is immuneACCESS, and TCRdb retained only in-frame sequences with V and J called. Part of the clones is not carried over; for the studies checked, unresolved V genes explain less than half of this, and the remainder is unexplained. Within this sample are tens of thousands of clones, with around 91% of them counted one time only. The biggest ten clones account for around 8% of the sample. The sequences come from CD8+ T cells from peripheral blood mononuclear cells, collected in the second trimester of pregnancy. Receptors were obtained from a female donor with multiple sclerosis, enrolled in a pregnancy study.

The chain has TRBV5-4 and TRBJ2-1, with a weak D call TRBD1 (7 bases). Looked up from germline, CDR1 is SGHNT and CDR2 is YYREEE (reference sequence). This CDR3 is 17 amino acids long. Trimming stripped 4 bases from V and 5 bases from J, with 22 bases between. The CDR3 spells CASSLLTGRPLDNEQFF. The CDR3 coding sequence is TGTGCCAGCAGCCTTCTGACAGGGAGGCCCCTAGACAATGAGCAGTTCTTC.

The rearrangement uses TRBV11-2 and TRBJ2-1; D not certain. The CDR3 loop spans 13 amino acids. CDR1 is SGHAT and CDR2 is FQNNGV in the germline V gene. Trimming cost V 7 bases and J 0 bases, with 7 bases left between them. As DNA, the CDR3 is TGTGCCAGCACGGTAAGCTCCTACAATGAGCAGTTCTTC. Encoded protein: CASTVSSYNEQFF.

The CDR3 loop is CASRHLAGAYNEQFF. As DNA, the CDR3 is TGTGCCAGCAGACATCTAGCGGGAGCGTACAATGAGCAGTTCTTC. The V and J genes are TRBV6-4 and TRBJ2-1; 10 bases fit TRBD2. Germline V CDR1 and CDR2: MRHNA, SNTAGT. This CDR3 contains 15 residues. V lost 6 bases to trimming and J lost 4 bases; unmatched junction nucleotides: 6.

The rearrangement links TRBV27 to TRBJ1-1; the D is unclear. Germline V gene lookup returns CDR1 MNHEY and CDR2 SMNVEV (reference sequence). Trimming took off 4 bases at V and 2 bases at J, with 20 bases between the two ends. The CDR3 totals 17 residues. Written as DNA, the CDR3 is TGTGCCAGCAGTTCGGTCCGTCACCCTTTATTTAACACTGAAGCTTTCTTT. It translates to CASSSVRHPLFNTEAFF.

This chain links TRBV6-5 with TRBJ2-1; D uncertain. From germline, CDR1 is MNHEY and CDR2 SVGAGI. Trimming shortened V by 0 bases and J by 0 bases, and 6 bases separated the two germline ends. The CDR3 consists of 15 residues. The CDR3: CASSYSTSSYNEQFF. DNA for the CDR3: TGTGCCAGCAGTTACTCTACGAGCTCCTACAATGAGCAGTTCTTC.

A single count supports this clone. The rearrangement joins TRBV7-8 to TRBJ1-2; D is possibly TRBD1 (5 bases). The CDR3 length is 17 residues. Germline CDR1 and CDR2: SGHVS and FQNEAQ. The V gene lost 2 bases and the J gene lost 3 bases, with 19 bases spanning the gap. The DNA of the CDR3 is TGTGCCAGCAGCTTAACTGCAGGGTTGGTCGAAGACTATGGCTACACCTTC. Encoded protein: CASSLTAGLVEDYGYTF.

This clone was seen only once. The rearrangement joins TRBV4-1 to TRBJ2-7, with 9 bases fitting TRBD1. V gave up 8 bases and J gave up 4 bases; unmatched junction bases: 6. The CDR3 runs to 13 residues. Germline values: CDR1 MGHRA, CDR2 YSYEKL. CDR3 sequence reads: CASYGTGPYEQYF. CDR3 nucleotide sequence: TGCGCCAGCTACGGGACAGGGCCTTACGAGCAGTACTTC.

The chain couples TRBV4-2 to TRBJ2-7; 9 bases map to TRBD2. CDR3 length: 16 residues. From germline, CDR1 is LGHNA and CDR2 YNFKEQ. V gave up 0 bases and J gave up 3 bases; unmatched junction bases: 6. CDR3 nucleotides: TGTGCCAGCAGCCAAGAAGGCGGTAGCGGGGGCTACGAGCAGTACTTC. This encodes CASSQEGGSGGYEQYF.

This chain joins TRBV5-4 and TRBJ2-7, with no clear D. The CDR3 is made up of 13 amino acids. V gave up 0 bases and J gave up 4 bases, with 8 bases separating them. Germline V gene sequence: CDR1 SGHNT, CDR2 YYREEE (reference sequence). CDR3 DNA sequence: TGTGCCAGCAGCTTGGCTCCTAATTACGAGCAGTACTTC. Translation gives CASSLAPNYEQYF.

This chain connects TRBV19 to TRBJ2-7; tentatively, D is TRBD2 (5 bases). This CDR3 has 14 amino acids. Germline values: CDR1 LNHDA, CDR2 SQIVND (reference sequence). V was pared by 10 bases and J by 2 bases, with 18 bases between. This CDR3 reads CATTPGIGTYEQYF. DNA of the CDR3: TGTGCCACCACCCCGGGGATAGGGACCTACGAGCAGTACTTC.